The source of this T cell receptor beta chain is a study of vaccination and CD4 T cells after COVID-19. Study information: SARS-CoV-2, HCoV-NL63, HCoV-OC43 and HCoV-229E supplied the overlapping spike peptides used to stimulate cells.

V was shortened by 0 bases and J by 7 bases, with 13 bases between the two germline ends. The CDR3 totals 14 residues. Germline CDR1 and CDR2: SGHRS and YFSETQ. With the Oncomine TCR Beta short-read assay, DNA from cultured CD4+ T cells was sequenced. Genomic DNA was taken out of cultured CD4+ T cells by extraction. TCRdb processed the PCR reads anew with MiXCR; each CDR3 protein has one entry. Altogether about 19,000 distinct CDR3 sequences are present, 50% to 60% being singletons, with the ten largest covering about a tenth. Treatment given: roughly ten-day PBMC culture with coronavirus spike peptide pools or control peptides (ViraFEST assay). This clonotype appeared a few times. Its antigen is unknown.

This sequence was found in a human donor who had recovered from COVID-19. The V gene is TRBV5-1, the J gene TRBJ1-2; maybe TRBD1 (5 bases). Sample: CD4+ T cells from blood, cultured in vitro, taken after SARS-CoV-2 vaccination. In nucleotides, the CDR3 is TGCGCCAGCAGCTTGGCCGGGACTGGGGGTGGCTACACCTTC. Translation gives CASSLAGTGGGYTF.